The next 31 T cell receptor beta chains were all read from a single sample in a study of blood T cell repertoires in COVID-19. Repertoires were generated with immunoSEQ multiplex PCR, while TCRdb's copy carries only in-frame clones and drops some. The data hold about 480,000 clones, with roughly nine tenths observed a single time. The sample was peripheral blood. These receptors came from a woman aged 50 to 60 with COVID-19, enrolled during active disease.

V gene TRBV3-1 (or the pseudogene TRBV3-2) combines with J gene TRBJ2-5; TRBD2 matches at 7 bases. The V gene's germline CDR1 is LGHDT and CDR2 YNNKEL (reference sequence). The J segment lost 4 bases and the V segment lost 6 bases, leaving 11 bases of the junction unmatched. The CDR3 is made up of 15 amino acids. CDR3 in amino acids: CASSPRGGMGETQYF. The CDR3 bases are TGTGCCAGCAGTCCACGCGGGGGAATGGGAGAGACCCAGTACTTC.

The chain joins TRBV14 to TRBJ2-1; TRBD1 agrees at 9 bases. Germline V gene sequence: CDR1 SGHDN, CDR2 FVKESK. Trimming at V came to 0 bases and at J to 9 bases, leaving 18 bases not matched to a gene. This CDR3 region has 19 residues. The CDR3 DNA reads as TGTGCCAGCAGCCAAGAAATCGGGAGGAATCCGGGACAGGGTTTTGAGCAGTTCTTC. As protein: CASSQEIGRNPGQGFEQFF.

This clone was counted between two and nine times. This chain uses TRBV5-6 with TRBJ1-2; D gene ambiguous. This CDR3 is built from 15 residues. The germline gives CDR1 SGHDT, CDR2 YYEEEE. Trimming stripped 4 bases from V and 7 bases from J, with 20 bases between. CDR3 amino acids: CASSPSQSRTGGYTF. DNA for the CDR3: TGTGCCAGCAGCCCCTCGCAATCGAGAACGGGTGGCTACACCTTC.

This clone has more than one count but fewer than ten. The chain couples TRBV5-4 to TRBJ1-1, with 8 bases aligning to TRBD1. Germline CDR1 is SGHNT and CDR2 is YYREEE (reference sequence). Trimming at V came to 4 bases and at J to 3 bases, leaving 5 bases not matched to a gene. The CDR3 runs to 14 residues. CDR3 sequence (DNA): TGTGCCAGCAGCCCACCGGACAGGGACACTGAAGCTTTCTTT. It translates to CASSPPDRDTEAFF.

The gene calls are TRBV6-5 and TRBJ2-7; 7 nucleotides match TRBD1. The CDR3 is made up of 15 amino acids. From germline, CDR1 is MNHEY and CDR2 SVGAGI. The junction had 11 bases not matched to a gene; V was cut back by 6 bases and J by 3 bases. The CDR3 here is CASSSTGWGNYEQYF. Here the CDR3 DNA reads TGTGCCAGCAGCTCGACAGGGTGGGGTAACTACGAGCAGTACTTC.

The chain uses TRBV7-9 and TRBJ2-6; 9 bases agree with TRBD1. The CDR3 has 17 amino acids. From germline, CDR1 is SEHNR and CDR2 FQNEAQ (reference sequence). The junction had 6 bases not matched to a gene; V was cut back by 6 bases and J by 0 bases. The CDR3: CASSAGQGTSGANVLTF. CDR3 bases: TGTGCCAGCAGTGCGGGACAGGGCACCTCTGGGGCCAACGTCCTGACTTTC.

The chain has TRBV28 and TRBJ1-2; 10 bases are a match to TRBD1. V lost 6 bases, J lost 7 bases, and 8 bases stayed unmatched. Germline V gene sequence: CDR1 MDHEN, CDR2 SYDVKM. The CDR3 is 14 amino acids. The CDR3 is CASSPGQGRAGYTF. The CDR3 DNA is TGTGCCAGCAGCCCGGGACAGGGGCGTGCTGGCTACACCTTC.

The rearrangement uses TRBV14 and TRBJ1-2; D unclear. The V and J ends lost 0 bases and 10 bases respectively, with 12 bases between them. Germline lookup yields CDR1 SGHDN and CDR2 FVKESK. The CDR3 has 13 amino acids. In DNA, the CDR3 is TGTGCCAGCAGCCAAGATAGGCACCGGGACTACACCTTC. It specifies CASSQDRHRDYTF.

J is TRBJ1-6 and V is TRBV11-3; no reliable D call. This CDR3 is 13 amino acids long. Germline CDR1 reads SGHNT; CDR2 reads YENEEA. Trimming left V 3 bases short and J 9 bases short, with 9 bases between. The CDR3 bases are TGTGCCAGCAGCTTCGACGGGATTTCACCCCTCCACTTT. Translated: CASSFDGISPLHF. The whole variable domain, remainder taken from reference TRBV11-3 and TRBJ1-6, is EAGVVQSPRYKIIEKKQPVAFWCNPISGHNTLYWYLQNLGQGPELLIRYENEEAVDDSQLPKDRFSAERLKGVDSTLKIQPAELGDSAVYLCASSFDGISPLHFGNGTRLTVT.

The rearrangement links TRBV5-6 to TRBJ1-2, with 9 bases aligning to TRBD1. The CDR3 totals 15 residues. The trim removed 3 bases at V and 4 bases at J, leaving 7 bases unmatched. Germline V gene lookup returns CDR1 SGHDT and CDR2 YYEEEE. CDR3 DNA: TGTGCCAGCAGCTCCATAGTGACAGGGGGCTATGGCTACACCTTC. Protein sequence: CASSSIVTGGYGYTF.

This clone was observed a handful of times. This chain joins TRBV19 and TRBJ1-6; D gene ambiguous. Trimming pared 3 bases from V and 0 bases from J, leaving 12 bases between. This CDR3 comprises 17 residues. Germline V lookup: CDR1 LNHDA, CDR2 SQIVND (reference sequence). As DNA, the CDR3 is TGTGCCAGTAGTATGGGAGTGGCGAACTCCTATAATTCACCCCTCCACTTT. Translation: CASSMGVANSYNSPLHF.

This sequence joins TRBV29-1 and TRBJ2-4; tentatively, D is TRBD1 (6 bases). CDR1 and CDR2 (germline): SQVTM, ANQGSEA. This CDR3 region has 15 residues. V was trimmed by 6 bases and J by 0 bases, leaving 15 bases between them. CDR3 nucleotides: TGCAGCGTCGCATTTAACAGGGTAGCCAAAAACATTCAGTACTTC. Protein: CSVAFNRVAKNIQYF.

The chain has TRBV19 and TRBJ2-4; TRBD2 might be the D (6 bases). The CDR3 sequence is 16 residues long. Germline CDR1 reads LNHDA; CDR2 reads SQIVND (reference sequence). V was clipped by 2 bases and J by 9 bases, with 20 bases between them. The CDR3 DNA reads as TGTGCCAGTAGTATAAGGGCGGGGCTCCCCGAAGGCATTCAGTACTTC. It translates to CASSIRAGLPEGIQYF.

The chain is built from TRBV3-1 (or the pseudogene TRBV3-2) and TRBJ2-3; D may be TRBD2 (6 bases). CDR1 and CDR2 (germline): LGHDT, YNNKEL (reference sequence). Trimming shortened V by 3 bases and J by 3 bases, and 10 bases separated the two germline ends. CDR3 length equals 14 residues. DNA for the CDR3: TGTGCCAGCAGCCAGGGACGGGGGACAGATACGCAGTATTTT. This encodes CASSQGRGTDTQYF.

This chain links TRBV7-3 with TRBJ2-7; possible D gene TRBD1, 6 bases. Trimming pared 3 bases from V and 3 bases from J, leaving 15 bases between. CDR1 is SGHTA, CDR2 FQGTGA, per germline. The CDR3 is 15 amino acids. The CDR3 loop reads CASSLTGTPGYEQYF. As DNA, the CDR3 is TGTGCCAGCAGCTTGACCGGGACACCCGGCTACGAGCAGTACTTC.

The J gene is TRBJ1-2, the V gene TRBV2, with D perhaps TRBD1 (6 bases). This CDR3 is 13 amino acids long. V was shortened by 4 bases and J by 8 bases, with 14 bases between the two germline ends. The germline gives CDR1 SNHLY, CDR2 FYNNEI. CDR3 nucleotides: TGTGCCAGCAGTGCAAGGGACACGAGGGGCTACACCTTC. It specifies CASSARDTRGYTF.

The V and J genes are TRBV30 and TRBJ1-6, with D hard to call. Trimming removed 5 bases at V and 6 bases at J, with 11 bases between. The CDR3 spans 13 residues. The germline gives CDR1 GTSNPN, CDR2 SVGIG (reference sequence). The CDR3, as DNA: TGTGCCTGGCGGGGTACAACTAATTCACCCCTCCACTTT. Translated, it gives CAWRGTTNSPLHF.

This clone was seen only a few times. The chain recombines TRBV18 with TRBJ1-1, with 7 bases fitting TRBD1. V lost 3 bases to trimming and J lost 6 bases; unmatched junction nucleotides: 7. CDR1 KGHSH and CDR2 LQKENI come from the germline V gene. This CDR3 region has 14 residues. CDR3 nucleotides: TGTGCCAGCTCACCTCCCACAGGGGAACCTGAAGCTTTCTTT. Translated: CASSPPTGEPEAFF.

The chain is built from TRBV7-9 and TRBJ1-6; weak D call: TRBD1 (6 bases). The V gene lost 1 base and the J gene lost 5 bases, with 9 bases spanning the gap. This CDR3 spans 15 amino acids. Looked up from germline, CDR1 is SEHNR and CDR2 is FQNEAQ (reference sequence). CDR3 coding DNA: TGTGCCAGCAGCTTAGGGCCAGGGGATAATTCACCCCTCCACTTT. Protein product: CASSLGPGDNSPLHF. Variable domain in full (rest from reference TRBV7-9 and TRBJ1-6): DTGVSQNPRHKITKRGQNVTFRCDPISEHNRLYWYRQTLGQGPEFLTYFQNEAQLEKSRLLSDRFSAERPKGSFSTLEIQRTEQGDSAMYLCASSLGPGDNSPLHFGNGTRLTVT.

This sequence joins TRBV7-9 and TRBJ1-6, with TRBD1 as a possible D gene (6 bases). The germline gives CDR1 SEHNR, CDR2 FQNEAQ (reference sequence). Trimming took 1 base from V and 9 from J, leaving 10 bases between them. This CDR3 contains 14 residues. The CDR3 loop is CASSLDRVVSPLHF. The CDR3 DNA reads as TGTGCCAGCAGCTTAGACAGGGTGGTTTCACCCCTCCACTTT.

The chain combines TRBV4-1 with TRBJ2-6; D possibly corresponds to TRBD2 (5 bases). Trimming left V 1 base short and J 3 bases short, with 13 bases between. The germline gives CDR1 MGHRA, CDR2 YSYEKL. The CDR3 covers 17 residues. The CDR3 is CASSQAPGSLGANVLTF. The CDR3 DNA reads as TGCGCCAGCAGCCAAGCTCCGGGGTCTCTTGGGGCCAACGTCCTGACTTTC.

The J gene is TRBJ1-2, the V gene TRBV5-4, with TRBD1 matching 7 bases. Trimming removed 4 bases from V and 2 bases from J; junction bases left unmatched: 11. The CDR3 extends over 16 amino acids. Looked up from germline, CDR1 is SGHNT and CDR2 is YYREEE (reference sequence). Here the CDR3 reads CASSPSARGQNYGYTF. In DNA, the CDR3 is TGTGCCAGCAGCCCCTCCGCGAGGGGACAGAACTATGGCTACACCTTC.

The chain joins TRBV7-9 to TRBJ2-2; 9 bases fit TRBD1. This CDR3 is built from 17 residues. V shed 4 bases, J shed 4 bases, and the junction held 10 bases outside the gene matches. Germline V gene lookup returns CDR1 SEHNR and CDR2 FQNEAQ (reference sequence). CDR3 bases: TGTGCCAGCAGCTCCAGGGGGACAGGGCTTCTCACCGGGGAGCTGTTTTTT. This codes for CASSSRGTGLLTGELFF.

The CDR3 loop reads CASSENKPQHF. DNA of the CDR3: TGTGCCAGCAGTGAAAACAAGCCCCAGCATTTT. V and J are TRBV6-1 and TRBJ1-5; D gene uncertain. The CDR3 covers 11 residues. V shed 2 bases and J shed 8 bases, with 4 bases lying between them. Germline-derived CDR1 and CDR2 are MNHNS and SASEGT.

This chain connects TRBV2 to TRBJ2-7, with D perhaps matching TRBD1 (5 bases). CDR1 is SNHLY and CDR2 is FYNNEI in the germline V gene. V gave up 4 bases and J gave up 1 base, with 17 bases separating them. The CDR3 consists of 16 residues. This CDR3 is CASSGGLGRQSYEQYF. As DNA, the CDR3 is TGTGCCAGCAGTGGGGGCTTGGGGCGTCAATCCTACGAGCAGTACTTC.

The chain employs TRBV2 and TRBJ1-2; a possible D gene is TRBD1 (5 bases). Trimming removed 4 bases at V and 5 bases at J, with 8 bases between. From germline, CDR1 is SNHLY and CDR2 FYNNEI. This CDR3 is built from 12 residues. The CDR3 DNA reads TGTGCCAGCAGTGGGGGCGCGTATGGCTACACCTTC. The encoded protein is CASSGGAYGYTF.

The CDR3 sequence is CASSEPQGGSPLHF. CDR3 DNA: TGTGCCAGCAGTGAACCTCAGGGTGGTTCACCCCTCCACTTT. The chain couples TRBV6-4 to TRBJ1-6, with D tentatively TRBD1 (5 bases). Trimming pared 3 bases from V and 9 bases from J, leaving 12 bases between. The CDR3 spans 14 residues. Germline loops: CDR1 MRHNA, CDR2 SNTAGT.

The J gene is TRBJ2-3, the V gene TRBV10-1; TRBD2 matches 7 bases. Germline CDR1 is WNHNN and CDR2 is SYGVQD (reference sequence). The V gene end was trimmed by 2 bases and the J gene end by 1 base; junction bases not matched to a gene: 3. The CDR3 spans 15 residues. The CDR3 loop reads CASSEIRGGTDTQYF. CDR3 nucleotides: TGCGCCAGCAGTGAGATACGGGGGGGCACAGATACGCAGTATTTT.

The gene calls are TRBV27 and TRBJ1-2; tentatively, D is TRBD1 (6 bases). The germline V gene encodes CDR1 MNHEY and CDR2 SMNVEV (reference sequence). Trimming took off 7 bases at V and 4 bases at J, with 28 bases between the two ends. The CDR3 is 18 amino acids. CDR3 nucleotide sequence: TGTGCCAGCACCGACATATCTCGGACGGGGGGGCCTCTCTATGGCTACACCTTC. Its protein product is CASTDISRTGGPLYGYTF.

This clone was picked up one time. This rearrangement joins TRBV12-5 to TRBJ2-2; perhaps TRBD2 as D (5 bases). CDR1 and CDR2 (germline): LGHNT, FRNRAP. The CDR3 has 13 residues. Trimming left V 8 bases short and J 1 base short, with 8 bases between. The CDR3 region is CASRAGNTGELFF. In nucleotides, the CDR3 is TGTGCTAGTCGGGCGGGGAACACCGGGGAGCTGTTTTTT.

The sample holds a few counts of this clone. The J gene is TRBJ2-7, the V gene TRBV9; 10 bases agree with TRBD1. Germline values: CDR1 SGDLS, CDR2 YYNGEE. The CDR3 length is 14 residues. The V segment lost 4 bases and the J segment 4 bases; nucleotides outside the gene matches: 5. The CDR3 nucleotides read TGTGCCAGCAGCCAGAGACAGGGGGCTTACGAGCAGTACTTC. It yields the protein CASSQRQGAYEQYF.